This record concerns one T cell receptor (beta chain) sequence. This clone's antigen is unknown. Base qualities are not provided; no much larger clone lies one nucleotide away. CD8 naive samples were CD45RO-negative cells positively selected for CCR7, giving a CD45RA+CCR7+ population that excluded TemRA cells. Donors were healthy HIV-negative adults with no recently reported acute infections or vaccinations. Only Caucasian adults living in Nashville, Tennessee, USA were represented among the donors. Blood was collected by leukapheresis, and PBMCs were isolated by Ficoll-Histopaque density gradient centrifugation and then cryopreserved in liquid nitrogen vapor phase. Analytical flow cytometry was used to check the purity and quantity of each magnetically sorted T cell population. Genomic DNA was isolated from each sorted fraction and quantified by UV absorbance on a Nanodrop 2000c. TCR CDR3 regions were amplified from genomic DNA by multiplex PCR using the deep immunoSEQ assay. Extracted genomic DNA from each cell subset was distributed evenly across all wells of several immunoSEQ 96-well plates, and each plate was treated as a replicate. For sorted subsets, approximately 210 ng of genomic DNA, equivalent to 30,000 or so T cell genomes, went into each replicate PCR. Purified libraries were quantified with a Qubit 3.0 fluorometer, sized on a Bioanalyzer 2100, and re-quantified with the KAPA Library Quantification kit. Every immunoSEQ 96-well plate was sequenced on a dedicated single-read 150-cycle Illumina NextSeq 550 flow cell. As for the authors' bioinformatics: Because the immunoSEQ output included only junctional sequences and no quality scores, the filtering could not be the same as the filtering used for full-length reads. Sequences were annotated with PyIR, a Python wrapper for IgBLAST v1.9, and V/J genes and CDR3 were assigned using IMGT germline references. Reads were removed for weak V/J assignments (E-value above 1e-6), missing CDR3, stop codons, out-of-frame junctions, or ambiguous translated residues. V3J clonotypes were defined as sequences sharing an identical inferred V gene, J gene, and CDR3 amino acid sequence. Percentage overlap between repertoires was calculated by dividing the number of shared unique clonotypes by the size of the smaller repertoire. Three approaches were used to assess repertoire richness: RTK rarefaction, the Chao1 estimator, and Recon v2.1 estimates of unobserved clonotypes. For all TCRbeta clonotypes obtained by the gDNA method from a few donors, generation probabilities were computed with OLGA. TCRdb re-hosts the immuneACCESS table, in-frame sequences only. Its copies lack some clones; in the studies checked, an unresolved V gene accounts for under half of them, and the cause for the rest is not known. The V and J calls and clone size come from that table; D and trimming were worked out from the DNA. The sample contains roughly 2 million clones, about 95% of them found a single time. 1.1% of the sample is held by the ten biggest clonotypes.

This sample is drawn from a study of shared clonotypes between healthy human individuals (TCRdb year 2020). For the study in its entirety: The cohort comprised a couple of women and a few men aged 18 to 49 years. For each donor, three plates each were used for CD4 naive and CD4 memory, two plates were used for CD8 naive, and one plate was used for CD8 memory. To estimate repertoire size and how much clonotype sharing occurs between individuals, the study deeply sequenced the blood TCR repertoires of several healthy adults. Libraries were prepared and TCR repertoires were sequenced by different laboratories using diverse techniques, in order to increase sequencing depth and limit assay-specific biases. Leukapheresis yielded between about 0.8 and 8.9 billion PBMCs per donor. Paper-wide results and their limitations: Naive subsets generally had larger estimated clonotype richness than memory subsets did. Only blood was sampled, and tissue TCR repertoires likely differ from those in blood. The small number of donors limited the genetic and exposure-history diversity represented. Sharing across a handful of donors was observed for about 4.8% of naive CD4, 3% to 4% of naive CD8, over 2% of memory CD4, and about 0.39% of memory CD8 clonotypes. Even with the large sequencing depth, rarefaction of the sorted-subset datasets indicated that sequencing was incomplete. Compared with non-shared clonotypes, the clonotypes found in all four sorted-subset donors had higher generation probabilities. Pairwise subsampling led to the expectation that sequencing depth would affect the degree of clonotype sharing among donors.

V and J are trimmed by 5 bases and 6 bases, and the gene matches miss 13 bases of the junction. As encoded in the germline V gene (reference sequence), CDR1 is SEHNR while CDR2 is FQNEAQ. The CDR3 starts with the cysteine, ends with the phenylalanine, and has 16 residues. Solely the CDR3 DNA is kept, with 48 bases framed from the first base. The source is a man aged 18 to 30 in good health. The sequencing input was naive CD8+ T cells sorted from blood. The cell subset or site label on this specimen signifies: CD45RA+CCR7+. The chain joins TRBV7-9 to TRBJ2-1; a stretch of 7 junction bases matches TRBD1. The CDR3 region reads CASSPPGTALGNEQFF. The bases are TGTGCCAGCAGCCCCCCCGGGACAGCCCTGGGCAATGAGCAGTTCTTC.